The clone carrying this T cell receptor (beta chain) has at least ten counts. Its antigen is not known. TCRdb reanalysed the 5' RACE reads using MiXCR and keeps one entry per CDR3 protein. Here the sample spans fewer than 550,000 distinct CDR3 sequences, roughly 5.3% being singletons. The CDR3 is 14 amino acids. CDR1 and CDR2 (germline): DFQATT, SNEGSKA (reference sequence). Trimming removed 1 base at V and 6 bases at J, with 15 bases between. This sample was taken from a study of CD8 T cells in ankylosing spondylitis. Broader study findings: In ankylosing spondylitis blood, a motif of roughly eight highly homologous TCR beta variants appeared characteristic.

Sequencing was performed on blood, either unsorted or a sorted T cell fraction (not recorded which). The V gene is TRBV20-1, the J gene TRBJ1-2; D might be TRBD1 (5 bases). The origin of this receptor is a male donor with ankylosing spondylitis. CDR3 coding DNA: TGCAGTGCTAGAGCCCTAGTGGGGGGAGATGGCTACACCTTC. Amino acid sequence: CSARALVGGDGYTF.